A selection of T cell receptor beta chains follows, all from one sample in a study of T cell changes during pregnancy in multiple sclerosis. Here immunoSEQ multiplex PCR was the method, and the copy in TCRdb shows in-frame clones only, minus some. The repertoire has some 31,000 clones, 90% to 95% of them found once; the top ten carry around 3.6%. The source material was CD8+ T cells from peripheral blood mononuclear cells, sampled in the second trimester of pregnancy. These receptors all come from a female donor in good health, enrolled as a control in a pregnancy study. Each CDR3 is given with its conserved first and last residue. The order of the fields is clone size, V gene, D gene, J gene, CDR3 protein, CDR3 DNA. D genes are given only for firm matches. Rows may omit the clone size; those that give it use once, few, many or a size class.

clone_size: .; v_call: TRBV9; d_call: TRBD1; j_call: TRBJ2-7; cdr3_aa: CASSSRTGSEQYF; cdr3_nt: TGTGCCAGCAGCTCTCGGACAGGGAGCGAGCAGTACTTC
clone_size: once; v_call: TRBV9; d_call: TRBD2; j_call: TRBJ2-5; cdr3_aa: CASSASGTSGSEETQYF; cdr3_nt: TGTGCCAGCAGCGCATCCGGGACTAGCGGTTCTGAAGAGACCCAGTACTTC
clone_size: .; v_call: TRBV15; d_call: .; j_call: TRBJ2-1; cdr3_aa: CATSRIRDYNEQFF; cdr3_nt: TGTGCCACCAGCAGAATCCGGGACTACAATGAGCAGTTCTTC
clone_size: .; v_call: TRBV6-5; d_call: .; j_call: TRBJ2-1; cdr3_aa: CASSSVGANEQFF; cdr3_nt: TGTGCCAGCAGTTCGGTGGGGGCTAATGAGCAGTTCTTC
clone_size: .; v_call: TRBV11-3; d_call: .; j_call: TRBJ2-1; cdr3_aa: CASSYRGTYNEQFF; cdr3_nt: TGTGCCAGCAGCTATAGGGGGACCTACAATGAGCAGTTCTTC
clone_size: .; v_call: TRBV4-3; d_call: .; j_call: TRBJ1-1; cdr3_aa: CASSQHRVGTEAFF; cdr3_nt: TGCGCCAGCAGCCAACACAGGGTTGGCACTGAAGCTTTCTTT
clone_size: .; v_call: TRBV5-4; d_call: TRBD1; j_call: TRBJ2-7; cdr3_aa: CASSPGTGAYEQYF; cdr3_nt: TGTGCCAGCAGCCCCGGGACAGGGGCCTACGAGCAGTACTTC
clone_size: .; v_call: TRBV27; d_call: TRBD2; j_call: TRBJ2-3; cdr3_aa: CASSTRLAATDTQYF; cdr3_nt: TGTGCCAGCAGTACGAGACTAGCGGCCACAGATACGCAGTATTTT
clone_size: .; v_call: TRBV19; d_call: TRBD1; j_call: TRBJ1-1; cdr3_aa: CASRKTGVTEAFF; cdr3_nt: TGTGCCAGTAGGAAAACAGGGGTCACTGAAGCTTTCTTT
clone_size: .; v_call: TRBV6-1; d_call: .; j_call: TRBJ2-7; cdr3_aa: CASSDRGTGGEQYF; cdr3_nt: TGTGCCAGCAGTGACCGAGGGACTGGGGGCGAGCAGTACTTC
clone_size: .; v_call: TRBV11-2; d_call: .; j_call: TRBJ1-2; cdr3_aa: CATAGHNYGYTF; cdr3_nt: TGTGCCACGGCGGGTCATAACTATGGCTACACCTTC
clone_size: .; v_call: TRBV27; d_call: TRBD1; j_call: TRBJ2-7; cdr3_aa: CASSAGTGGWYF; cdr3_nt: TGTGCCAGCAGCGCTGGGACAGGGGGTTGGTACTTC
clone_size: .; v_call: TRBV11-3; d_call: .; j_call: TRBJ2-7; cdr3_aa: CASSLENSLFSYEQYF; cdr3_nt: TGTGCCAGCAGCTTAGAAAACAGCCTCTTCTCCTACGAGCAGTACTTC
clone_size: .; v_call: TRBV2; d_call: TRBD1; j_call: TRBJ1-3; cdr3_aa: CASSSNRDRVGNTIYF; cdr3_nt: TGTGCCAGCAGCTCCAACCGGGACAGGGTAGGAAACACCATATATTTT
clone_size: .; v_call: TRBV4-1; d_call: .; j_call: TRBJ2-2; cdr3_aa: CASSQGTGTGELFF; cdr3_nt: TGCGCCAGCAGCCAAGGTACAGGCACCGGGGAGCTGTTTTTT
clone_size: .; v_call: TRBV16; d_call: .; j_call: TRBJ2-7; cdr3_aa: CASSQSGQNYEQYF; cdr3_nt: TGTGCCAGCAGCCAATCGGGCCAGAACTACGAGCAGTACTTC
clone_size: .; v_call: TRBV9; d_call: TRBD1; j_call: TRBJ2-7; cdr3_aa: CASSVESVDRGLHEQYF; cdr3_nt: TGTGCCAGCAGCGTAGAGAGTGTGGACAGGGGGCTACACGAGCAGTACTTC
clone_size: .; v_call: TRBV19; d_call: .; j_call: TRBJ1-1; cdr3_aa: CASTHGGAGEAFF; cdr3_nt: TGTGCCAGTACTCATGGGGGGGCTGGGGAAGCTTTCTTT
clone_size: .; v_call: TRBV5-1; d_call: TRBD2; j_call: TRBJ2-7; cdr3_aa: CASSLGLGGGGPYEQYF; cdr3_nt: TGCGCCAGCAGCTTGGGACTTGGCGGGGGAGGCCCCTACGAGCAGTACTTC
clone_size: few; v_call: TRBV6-4; d_call: TRBD2; j_call: TRBJ2-3; cdr3_aa: CASSDSAGGTTDTQYF; cdr3_nt: TGTGCCAGCAGTGACTCAGCGGGGGGGACCACAGATACGCAGTATTTT
clone_size: .; v_call: TRBV6-1; d_call: TRBD2; j_call: TRBJ2-1; cdr3_aa: CASSGYLAGASYNEQFF; cdr3_nt: TGTGCCAGCAGTGGCTACCTAGCGGGGGCCTCCTACAATGAGCAGTTCTTC
clone_size: .; v_call: TRBV2; d_call: TRBD2; j_call: TRBJ2-1; cdr3_aa: CASGGDNEQFF; cdr3_nt: TGTGCCTCTGGGGGGGACAATGAGCAGTTCTTC
clone_size: .; v_call: TRBV5-4; d_call: .; j_call: TRBJ2-7; cdr3_aa: CASSLGQGAEYEQYF; cdr3_nt: TGTGCCAGCAGCTTGGGTCAGGGTGCCGAATACGAGCAGTACTTC
clone_size: once; v_call: TRBV27; d_call: TRBD2; j_call: TRBJ2-5; cdr3_aa: CASSLSLAGVQETQYF; cdr3_nt: TGTGCCAGCAGTTTATCGTTAGCGGGGGTCCAAGAGACCCAGTACTTC
clone_size: .; v_call: TRBV27; d_call: TRBD1; j_call: TRBJ2-7; cdr3_aa: CASSSDRGVHEQYF; cdr3_nt: TGTGCCAGCAGTTCCGACAGGGGGGTCCACGAGCAGTACTTC
clone_size: .; v_call: TRBV19; d_call: .; j_call: TRBJ2-7; cdr3_aa: CASSIYRGSPYEQYF; cdr3_nt: TGTGCCAGTAGTATTTATAGGGGCAGTCCCTACGAGCAGTACTTC
clone_size: .; v_call: TRBV4-3; d_call: .; j_call: TRBJ2-3; cdr3_aa: CASSPEEGGGADTQYF; cdr3_nt: TGCGCCAGCAGCCCGGAGGAGGGTGGCGGGGCAGATACGCAGTATTTT
clone_size: .; v_call: TRBV13; d_call: .; j_call: TRBJ2-1; cdr3_aa: CASSGAVGPGNEQFF; cdr3_nt: TGTGCCAGCAGCGGCGCCGTGGGGCCAGGTAATGAGCAGTTCTTC
clone_size: .; v_call: TRBV4-2; d_call: TRBD2; j_call: TRBJ2-3; cdr3_aa: CASSQASGGATDTQYF; cdr3_nt: TGTGCCAGCAGCCAGGCTAGCGGGGGGGCGACAGATACGCAGTATTTT
clone_size: .; v_call: TRBV7-8; d_call: TRBD1; j_call: TRBJ2-7; cdr3_aa: CASSLTPGQPYEQYF; cdr3_nt: TGTGCCAGCAGCTTAACTCCGGGACAGCCCTACGAGCAGTACTTC
clone_size: .; v_call: TRBV5-4; d_call: .; j_call: TRBJ2-7; cdr3_aa: CASSLWRARRDEQYF; cdr3_nt: TGTGCCAGCAGCTTGTGGCGGGCGCGTAGGGACGAGCAGTACTTC
clone_size: .; v_call: TRBV30; d_call: TRBD1; j_call: TRBJ1-2; cdr3_aa: CAWSTGQGLSGYTF; cdr3_nt: TGTGCCTGGAGTACCGGACAGGGGTTAAGCGGCTACACCTTC
clone_size: .; v_call: TRBV5-1; d_call: TRBD1; j_call: TRBJ1-2; cdr3_aa: CASSLGQGAQHGYTF; cdr3_nt: TGCGCCAGCAGCTTGGGTCAGGGGGCGCAACATGGCTACACCTTC
clone_size: once; v_call: TRBV7-6; d_call: .; j_call: TRBJ1-6; cdr3_aa: CASSPRHGQSSYNSPLHF; cdr3_nt: TGTGCCAGCAGCCCCCGCCACGGACAGAGCTCCTATAATTCACCCCTCCACTTT
clone_size: .; v_call: TRBV29-1; d_call: .; j_call: TRBJ2-1; cdr3_aa: CSVEESQGFGYNEQFF; cdr3_nt: TGCAGCGTTGAAGAGAGCCAGGGGTTCGGCTACAATGAGCAGTTCTTC
clone_size: .; v_call: TRBV5-4; d_call: .; j_call: TRBJ2-7; cdr3_aa: CASSFGTSEDF; cdr3_nt: TGTGCCAGCAGCTTCGGGACATCCGAGGACTTC
clone_size: .; v_call: TRBV7-9; d_call: TRBD1; j_call: TRBJ1-2; cdr3_aa: CASSPGQGNYGYTF; cdr3_nt: TGTGCCAGCAGCCCGGGACAGGGGAACTATGGCTACACCTTC
clone_size: .; v_call: TRBV10-1; d_call: .; j_call: TRBJ1-2; cdr3_aa: CASSANPEQGEDNYGYTF; cdr3_nt: TGCGCCAGCAGTGCAAATCCTGAACAGGGAGAGGATAATTATGGCTACACCTTC
clone_size: .; v_call: TRBV4-3; d_call: .; j_call: TRBJ2-3; cdr3_aa: CASSQSSTDTQYF; cdr3_nt: TGCGCCAGCAGCCAATCTAGCACAGATACGCAGTATTTT
clone_size: .; v_call: TRBV6-5; d_call: .; j_call: TRBJ1-1; cdr3_aa: CASSYSLRGEAFF; cdr3_nt: TGTGCCAGCAGTTACTCGTTAAGGGGGGAAGCTTTCTTT
clone_size: .; v_call: TRBV6-4; d_call: TRBD2; j_call: TRBJ2-2; cdr3_aa: CASSEFGTRDTGELFF; cdr3_nt: TGTGCCAGCAGTGAATTCGGGACTAGGGACACCGGGGAGCTGTTTTTT
clone_size: .; v_call: TRBV19; d_call: TRBD1; j_call: TRBJ1-4; cdr3_aa: CATNPTGTGGNEKLFF; cdr3_nt: TGTGCCACAAACCCAACCGGGACAGGGGGTAATGAAAAACTGTTTTTT
clone_size: .; v_call: TRBV4-3; d_call: TRBD2; j_call: TRBJ2-7; cdr3_aa: CASSQDASGHYEQYF; cdr3_nt: TGCGCCAGCAGCCAAGATGCTAGCGGGCACTACGAGCAGTACTTC
clone_size: .; v_call: TRBV29-1; d_call: .; j_call: TRBJ2-1; cdr3_aa: CSVGKPGSSYNEQFF; cdr3_nt: TGCAGTGTGGGAAAACCGGGGAGCTCCTACAATGAGCAGTTCTTC
clone_size: .; v_call: TRBV27; d_call: TRBD1; j_call: TRBJ2-7; cdr3_aa: CASSIIRTGTYEQYF; cdr3_nt: TGTGCCAGCAGCATAATACGGACAGGGACCTACGAGCAGTACTTC
clone_size: .; v_call: TRBV7-2; d_call: TRBD1; j_call: TRBJ1-4; cdr3_aa: CASSSGQGNEKLFF; cdr3_nt: TGTGCCAGCAGCTCTGGACAGGGTAATGAAAAACTGTTTTTT
clone_size: .; v_call: TRBV4-1; d_call: .; j_call: TRBJ2-7; cdr3_aa: CASSQDHSGLYGQYF; cdr3_nt: TGCGCCAGCAGCCAAGATCACTCAGGCCTCTACGGGCAGTACTTC
clone_size: .; v_call: TRBV4-3; d_call: TRBD2; j_call: TRBJ2-2; cdr3_aa: CASSQDRAGGGHTGELFF; cdr3_nt: TGCGCCAGCAGCCAAGATCGGGCGGGGGGCGGTCACACCGGGGAGCTGTTTTTT
clone_size: .; v_call: TRBV5-6; d_call: .; j_call: TRBJ2-7; cdr3_aa: CASSFGQIFSYEQYF; cdr3_nt: TGTGCCAGCAGCTTCGGACAGATTTTCTCCTACGAGCAGTACTTC
clone_size: .; v_call: TRBV28; d_call: TRBD1; j_call: TRBJ2-7; cdr3_aa: CASSSLAGGYYEQYF; cdr3_nt: TGTGCCAGCAGTTCCTTGGCAGGGGGCTACTACGAGCAGTACTTC
clone_size: .; v_call: TRBV29-1; d_call: TRBD2; j_call: TRBJ2-7; cdr3_aa: CSVAGTSGGLGEQYF; cdr3_nt: TGCAGCGTCGCCGGGACTAGCGGGGGTCTGGGAGAGCAGTACTTC
clone_size: .; v_call: TRBV7-9; d_call: .; j_call: TRBJ1-1; cdr3_aa: CASSSLQGRNTEAFF; cdr3_nt: TGTGCCAGCAGCTCGCTACAGGGCAGGAACACTGAAGCTTTCTTT
clone_size: .; v_call: TRBV2; d_call: .; j_call: TRBJ1-3; cdr3_aa: CASSERGTSGNTIYF; cdr3_nt: TGTGCCAGCAGTGAGCGGGGAACTTCTGGAAACACCATATATTTT
clone_size: once; v_call: TRBV27; d_call: TRBD1; j_call: TRBJ1-2; cdr3_aa: CASSPGQAIDGYTF; cdr3_nt: TGTGCCAGCAGTCCCGGACAGGCGATCGATGGCTACACCTTC
clone_size: .; v_call: TRBV27; d_call: TRBD1; j_call: TRBJ1-2; cdr3_aa: CASSTTGDGYTF; cdr3_nt: TGTGCCAGCAGTACGACAGGGGACGGCTACACCTTC
clone_size: .; v_call: TRBV6-5; d_call: .; j_call: TRBJ1-4; cdr3_aa: CASSYARGDNEKLFF; cdr3_nt: TGTGCCAGCAGTTACGCCCGAGGCGATAATGAAAAACTGTTTTTT
clone_size: .; v_call: TRBV10-3; d_call: .; j_call: TRBJ1-5; cdr3_aa: CAISESQGWQPQHF; cdr3_nt: TGTGCCATCAGTGAGTCACAGGGTTGGCAGCCCCAGCATTTT